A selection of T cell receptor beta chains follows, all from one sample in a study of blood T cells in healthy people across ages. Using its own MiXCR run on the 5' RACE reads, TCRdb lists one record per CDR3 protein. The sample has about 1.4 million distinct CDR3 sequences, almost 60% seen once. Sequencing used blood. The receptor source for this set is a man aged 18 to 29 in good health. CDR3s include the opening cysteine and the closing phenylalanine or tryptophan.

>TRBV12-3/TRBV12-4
CASAETRLAPTYEQYF
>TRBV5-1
CASSGGTSRFETQYF
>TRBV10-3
CATNLGQKNTEAFF
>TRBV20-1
CSAEPGHQPTNEQFF
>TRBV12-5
CASGLVQYEQYF
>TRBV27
CASSFRGAPYGYTF
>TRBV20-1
CSAQSAAGTDTQYF
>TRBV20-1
CSARGALYNEQFF
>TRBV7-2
CASSQTGGGSYEQYF
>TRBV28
CASSKTPYTKPTYGQYF
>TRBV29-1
CSVQGRMSYEQYF
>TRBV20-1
CSASNLGEQFF
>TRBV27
CASSLEAASSYNEQFF
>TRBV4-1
CASSLSRDRGITEAFF
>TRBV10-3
CAISNTGTSDTQYF
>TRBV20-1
CSARYSGRRYEQYF
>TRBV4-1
CASSQGTSSYTF
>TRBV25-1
CASSDLGGTNYGYTF
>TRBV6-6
CASSWRTEHTEAFF
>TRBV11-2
CASSLDLPGWASYEQYF
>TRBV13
CASSPGQAISYEQYF
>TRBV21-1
CASSKEAPSWNRGLSYEQYF
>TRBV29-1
CSAGGTGIYEQYF
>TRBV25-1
CASSTTGAMNGKLFF
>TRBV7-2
CASSRERGSTDTQYF
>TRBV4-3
CASGQGSGVVDTQYF
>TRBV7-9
CASSLGQGSAGELFF
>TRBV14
CASSQDWAEAFF
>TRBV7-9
CASGRRQGGNEQFF
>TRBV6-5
CASRPLPEGGGYEQYF
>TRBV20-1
CSASTTSELQIYNEQFF
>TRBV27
CASHQQGYTDTQYF
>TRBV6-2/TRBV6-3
CASSYPRTGGRTEAFF
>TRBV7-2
CASSLNSGWSSTDTQYF
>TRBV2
CASSAGPTPWYTQYF
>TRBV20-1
CSARDRATPYEQYF
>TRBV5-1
CARPPDRHYNEQFF
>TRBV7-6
CASSPGGWTYEQYF
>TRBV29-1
CSSRDRGTGDLFF
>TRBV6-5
CASSSPGHHSNQPQHF
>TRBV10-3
CAISESGGNQETQYF
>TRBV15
CATRNHRDWNQETQYF
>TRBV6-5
CASSPGVTTDTQYF
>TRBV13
CASSFRQGARTEAFF
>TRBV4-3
CASSQDRLGRGESGYTF
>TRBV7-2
CASSLAGGQGKNIQYF
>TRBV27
CASSLFGGRGYGYTF
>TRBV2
CASVTGRMDTGELFF
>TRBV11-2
CASSSIRRPYGYTF